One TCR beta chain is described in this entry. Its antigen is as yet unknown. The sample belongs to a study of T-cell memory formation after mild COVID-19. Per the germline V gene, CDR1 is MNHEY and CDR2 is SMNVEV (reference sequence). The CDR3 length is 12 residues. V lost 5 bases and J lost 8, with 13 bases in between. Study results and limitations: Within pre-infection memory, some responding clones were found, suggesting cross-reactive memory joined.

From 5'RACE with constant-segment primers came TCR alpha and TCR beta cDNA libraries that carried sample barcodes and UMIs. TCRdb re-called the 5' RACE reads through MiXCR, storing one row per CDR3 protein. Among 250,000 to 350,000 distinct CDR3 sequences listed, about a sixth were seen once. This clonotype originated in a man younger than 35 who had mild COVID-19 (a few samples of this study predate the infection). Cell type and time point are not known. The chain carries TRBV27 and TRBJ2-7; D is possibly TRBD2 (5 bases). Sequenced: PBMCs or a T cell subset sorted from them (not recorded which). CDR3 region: CASSELGLKQYF. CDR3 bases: TGTGCCAGCAGTGAATTAGGACTTAAGCAGTACTTC.